Following are 15 T cell receptor beta chains from one sample sequenced in a study of T cell responses to AZD1222 COVID-19 vaccine. Clones were sequenced by immunoSEQ multiplex PCR, and TCRdb holds only the in-frame ones, with some missing. The table lists 100,000 or so clones, 70% to 90% of them singletons. Specimen: peripheral blood, collected 28 days after the second AZD1222 dose. These receptor sequences come from an adult who received the AZD1222 COVID-19 vaccine.

There are a few counts of this clone. V usage is TRBV29-1 and J usage is TRBJ1-1; maybe TRBD1 (6 bases). Trimming pared 5 bases from V and 3 bases from J, leaving 16 bases between. The CDR3 loop spans 14 amino acids. Germline V lookup: CDR1 SQVTM, CDR2 ANQGSEA. The CDR3 DNA reads as TGCAGCGTTTGGGGGGGCAGCTTTTACACTGAAGCTTTCTTT. Its protein is CSVWGGSFYTEAFF.

This rearrangement joins TRBV14 to TRBJ2-3, with D maybe TRBD1 (5 bases). V dropped 4 bases and J dropped 2 bases, with 10 bases sitting between them. The germline V gene encodes CDR1 SGHDN and CDR2 FVKESK. The CDR3 consists of 14 residues. The CDR3 bases are TGTGCCAGCAGCCGGGGCGGTTACACAGATACGCAGTATTTT. Residues: CASSRGGYTDTQYF.

The rearrangement links TRBV12-5 to TRBJ2-3; D might be TRBD2 (5 bases). The germline V gene encodes CDR1 LGHNT and CDR2 FRNRAP. This CDR3 is 14 amino acids long. Trimming cost V 4 bases and J 3 bases, with 11 bases left between them. The CDR3 sequence: CASGSELGTDTQYF. CDR3 nucleotide sequence: TGTGCTAGTGGTTCCGAACTAGGTACAGATACGCAGTATTTT. Supplemented by reference TRBV12-5 and TRBJ2-3, the full variable domain reads DARVTQTPRHKVTEMGQEVTMRCQPILGHNTVFWYRQTMMQGLELLAYFRNRAPLDDSGMPKDRFSAEMPDATLATLKIQPSEPRDSAVYFCASGSELGTDTQYFGPGTRLTVL.

The rearrangement links TRBV2 to TRBJ2-2; D is undetermined. This CDR3 is 16 amino acids long. Trimming removed 7 bases at V and 2 bases at J, with 17 bases between. CDR1 SNHLY and CDR2 FYNNEI come from the germline V gene. In nucleotides, the CDR3 is TGTGCCAGCAAGGAGAGCTTAAATTATAACACCGGGGAGCTGTTTTTT. Translated: CASKESLNYNTGELFF.

V gene TRBV7-6 combines with J gene TRBJ2-1; 11 nucleotides match TRBD1. Germline CDR1 SGHVS, CDR2 FNYEAQ. V lost 3 bases to trimming and J lost 4 bases; unmatched junction nucleotides: 2. The CDR3 totals 15 residues. As DNA, the CDR3 is TGTGCCAGCAGCTTTGGGGACAGGGGGTACAATGAGCAGTTCTTC. Translating gives CASSFGDRGYNEQFF.

As regards this clone: The junction departs from germline at one end; a sequencing error may be responsible. CDR3 nucleotide sequence: TGTGCCAGCAGCCCACGGGTTAGCGGGAGGGAACTGTTTTTT. This codes for CASSPRVSGRELFF. V is TRBV9 and J is TRBJ2-2; 11 bases agree with TRBD2. Germline assignment: CDR1 SGDLS and CDR2 YYNGEE. This CDR3 is 14 amino acids long. The entire variable domain, with the rest obtained from reference TRBV9 and TRBJ2-2, is as follows: DSGVTQTPKHLITATGQRVTLRCSPRSGDLSVYWYQQSLDQGLQFLIQYYNGEERAKGNILERFSAQQFPDLHSELNLSSLELGDSALYFCASSPRVSGRELFFGEGSRLTVL.

This sequence joins TRBV27 and TRBJ2-2; 8 bases match TRBD1. The CDR3 runs to 15 residues. J was trimmed by 4 bases and V by 3 bases; bases with no gene match: 4. Germline V lookup: CDR1 MNHEY, CDR2 SMNVEV (reference sequence). The CDR3 loop reads CASSFRTGTTGELFF. In nucleotides, the CDR3 is TGTGCCAGCAGTTTCCGGACAGGGACCACCGGGGAGCTGTTTTTT.

V gene TRBV5-6 combines with J gene TRBJ2-2; D gene uncertain. V lost 4 bases to trimming and J lost 3 bases, with 13 bases between them. This CDR3 has 15 amino acids. The germline gives CDR1 SGHDT, CDR2 YYEEEE. CDR3 protein: CASSPVVRYTGELFF. CDR3 sequence (DNA): TGTGCCAGCAGCCCCGTTGTCAGATACACCGGGGAGCTGTTTTTT.

This clone was seen a few times. The chain is built from TRBV19 and TRBJ1-4; 9 bases agree with TRBD1. J lost 6 bases, V lost 6 bases, and 8 bases had no gene match. CDR3 size: 15 residues. In germline, CDR1 is LNHDA, CDR2 SQIVND (reference sequence). The CDR3: CASSASRTGDEKLFF. CDR3 in DNA: TGTGCCAGTAGCGCCAGCCGGACAGGGGATGAAAAACTGTTTTTT. Looking up the rest from reference TRBV19 and TRBJ1-4 gives the full variable domain: DGGITQSPKYLFRKEGQNVTLSCEQNLNHDAMYWYRQDPGQGLRLIYYSQIVNDFQKGDIAEGYSVSREKKESFPLTVTSAQKNPTAFYLCASSASRTGDEKLFFGSGTQLSVL.

The chain has TRBV6-5 and TRBJ2-7; D ambiguous. Per the germline V gene, CDR1 is MNHEY and CDR2 is SVGAGI. V lost 5 bases to trimming and J lost 3 bases, with 11 bases between them. This CDR3 is built from 13 residues. In DNA, the CDR3 is TGTGCCAGCAGTCCAATATCCGGCTACGAGCAGTACTTC. Its protein product is CASSPISGYEQYF.

The genes are TRBV28 and TRBJ1-4, with D possibly TRBD1 on 5 matching bases. Trimming shortened V by 5 bases and J by 0 bases, and 13 bases separated the two germline ends. Looked up from germline, CDR1 is MDHEN and CDR2 is SYDVKM. The CDR3 contains 16 residues. CDR3 nucleotides: TGTGCCAGCAGTCCCGCTGGACACGCAACTAATGAAAAACTGTTTTTT. Translation: CASSPAGHATNEKLFF.

J is TRBJ2-4 and V is TRBV15, with 7 bases matching TRBD1. CDR1 and CDR2 (germline): LNHNV, YYDKDF (reference sequence). The CDR3 runs 16 residues. After removal of 7 bases from V and 1 base from J, the junction contained 10 bases not matched to a gene. Here the CDR3 reads CATTRGTASAKNIQYF. CDR3 in DNA: TGTGCCACCACCAGGGGGACGGCAAGCGCCAAAAACATTCAGTACTTC. Using reference TRBV15 and TRBJ2-4 for the parts outside the CDR3, the full variable domain is DAMVIQNPRYQVTQFGKPVTLSCSQTLNHNVMYWYQQKSSQAPKLLFHYYDKDFNNEADTPDNFQSRRPNTSFCFLDIRSPGLGDTAMYLCATTRGTASAKNIQYFGAGTRLSVL.

This chain uses TRBV27 with TRBJ2-1, with TRBD1 identical over 8 bases. The CDR3 totals 15 residues. The germline V gene has CDR1 MNHEY and CDR2 SMNVEV (reference sequence). V lost 3 bases, J lost 5 bases, and 6 bases stayed unmatched. The CDR3 is CASSLLGTGNNEQFF. Here the CDR3 DNA reads TGTGCCAGCAGTTTGTTAGGGACAGGAAACAATGAGCAGTTCTTC.

This clone was counted a few times. The CDR3 protein is CASSLAPDGTTADYGYTF. CDR3 nucleotide sequence: TGCGCCAGCAGCTTGGCTCCGGACGGGACTACGGCGGACTATGGCTACACCTTC. This chain uses TRBV5-1 with TRBJ1-2; tentatively, D is TRBD1 (5 bases). The V end lost 0 bases, the J end lost 3 bases, and 21 bases lay between the germline ends. This CDR3 comprises 18 residues. In germline, CDR1 is SGHRS, CDR2 YFSETQ. The whole variable domain, remainder taken from reference TRBV5-1 and TRBJ1-2, is KAGVTQTPRYLIKTRGQQVTLSCSPISGHRSVSWYQQTPGQGLQFLFEYFSETQRNKGNFPGRFSGRQFSNSRSEMNVSTLELGDSALYLCASSLAPDGTTADYGYTFGSGTRLTVV.

To note about this clone: This specimen includes other DNA sequences encoding the same CDR3. The rearrangement links TRBV18 to TRBJ2-5, with unresolved D. The ends were cut back, 3 bases at V and 5 bases at J, with 4 bases in the middle. CDR3 size: 11 residues. The germline V gene has CDR1 KGHSH and CDR2 LQKENI. This CDR3 is CASSPGETQYF. In nucleotides, the CDR3 is TGTGCCAGCTCACCTGGCGAGACCCAGTACTTC.